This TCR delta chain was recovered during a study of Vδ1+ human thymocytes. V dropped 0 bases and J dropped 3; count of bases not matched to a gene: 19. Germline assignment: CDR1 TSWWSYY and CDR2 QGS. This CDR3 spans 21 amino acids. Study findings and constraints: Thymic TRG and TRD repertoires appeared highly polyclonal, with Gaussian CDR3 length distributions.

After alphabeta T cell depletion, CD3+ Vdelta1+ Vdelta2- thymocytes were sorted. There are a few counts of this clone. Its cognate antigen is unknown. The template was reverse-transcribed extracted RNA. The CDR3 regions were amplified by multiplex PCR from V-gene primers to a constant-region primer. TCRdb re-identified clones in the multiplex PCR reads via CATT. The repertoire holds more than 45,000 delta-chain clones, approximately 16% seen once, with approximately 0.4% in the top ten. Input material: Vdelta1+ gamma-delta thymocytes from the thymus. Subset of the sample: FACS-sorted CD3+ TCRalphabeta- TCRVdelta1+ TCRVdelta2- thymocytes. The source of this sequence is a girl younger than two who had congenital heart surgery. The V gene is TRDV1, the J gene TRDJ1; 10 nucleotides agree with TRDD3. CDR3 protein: CALGELPGHWGIWMRADKLIF. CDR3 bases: TGTGCTCTTGGGGAACTTCCAGGTCACTGGGGGATCTGGATGAGGGCCGATAAACTCATCTTT.